Below are 24 T cell receptor beta chains sequenced from a single sample in a study of CD8 T cells in ankylosing spondylitis. TCRdb used MiXCR to reprocess the 5' RACE reads, holding one entry per CDR3 protein. The top ten hold about 0.94% of the sample, which has roughly 440,000 distinct CDR3 sequences, roughly 17% seen once. Study-level findings and limits: Seemingly distinctive of ankylosing spondylitis blood was a TCR beta motif formed by eight highly homologous variants.

Their antigens are not known. The sample comprised blood, either unsorted or a sorted T cell fraction (not recorded which). The receptors were sampled from a male donor with ankylosing spondylitis.

This clonotype has just a few counts. The genes are TRBV20-1 and TRBJ2-7; 11 bases agree with TRBD2. Germline V gives CDR1 DFQATT, CDR2 SNEGSKA (reference sequence). This CDR3 contains 14 residues. V lost 6 bases to trimming and J lost 5 bases; unmatched junction nucleotides: 9. The CDR3 sequence: CSAYPPGLADEQYF. The CDR3 nucleotides are TGCAGTGCGTATCCCCCGGGACTAGCGGACGAGCAGTACTTC.

The CDR3 region has the DNA TGTGCCAGCAATAAACGGGGGGGGGCCCCCTACAATGAGCAGTTCTTC. Encoded protein: CASNKRGGAPYNEQFF. The J gene is TRBJ2-1, the V gene TRBV6-1, with 8 bases that match TRBD2. Germline CDR1 and CDR2: MNHNS and SASEGT. The CDR3 runs to 16 residues. With V trimmed by 7 bases and J by 2 bases, 10 bases remained unmatched.

A few counts support this clonotype. The chain employs TRBV18 and TRBJ1-1; TRBD1 might be the D (5 bases). This CDR3 has 16 amino acids. Germline V gene sequence: CDR1 KGHSH, CDR2 LQKENI. V was shortened by 4 bases and J by 4 bases, with 19 bases between the two germline ends. CDR3 protein: CASSLTGKGSVTEAFF. As DNA, the CDR3 is TGTGCCAGCTCACTCACGGGTAAGGGGAGTGTCACTGAAGCTTTCTTT.

The rearrangement uses TRBV6-1 and TRBJ1-1, with 7 bases that match TRBD1. Unmatched junction bases numbered 8, after V lost 1 base and J lost 9 bases. This CDR3 has 14 residues. The germline V gene has CDR1 MNHNS and CDR2 SASEGT. CDR3 coding DNA: TGTGCCAGCAGTGAAGGAGGGGGCCGGGGGCAAGCTTTCTTT. Translating it yields CASSEGGGRGQAFF.

This clonotype was detected ten times or more. CDR3 loop: CASSPGQGIDTQYF. The CDR3 nucleotides are TGTGCCAGCAGCCCTGGACAGGGTATAGATACGCAGTATTTT. J is TRBJ2-3 and V is TRBV12-3 or TRBV12-4; TRBD1 matches at 8 bases. The CDR3 contains 14 residues. V was clipped by 6 bases and J by 5 bases; unmatched bases: 7.

The V gene is TRBV3-1, the J gene TRBJ1-5; 8 bases agree with TRBD1. Trimming removed 0 bases from V and 6 bases from J; junction bases left unmatched: 10. Germline V CDR1 and CDR2: LGHDT, YNNKEL (reference sequence). The CDR3 totals 17 residues. The CDR3 DNA is TGTGCCAGCAGCCAAGAGGAAGGACAGGGTTCAGGTCAGCCCCAGCATTTT. This translates into CASSQEEGQGSGQPQHF. Drawing the rest from reference TRBV3-1 and TRBJ1-5, the complete variable domain is DTAVSQTPKYLVTQMGNDKSIKCEQNLGHDTMYWYKQDSKKFLKIMFSYNNKELIINETVPNRFSPKSPDKAHLNLHINSLELGDSAVYFCASSQEEGQGSGQPQHFGDGTRLSIL.

This clonotype has a handful of counts. The chain couples TRBV3-1 to TRBJ2-1; 8 bases map to TRBD2. This CDR3 is 16 amino acids long. The trim removed 1 base at V and 2 bases at J, leaving 4 bases unmatched. Germline V lookup: CDR1 LGHDT, CDR2 YNNKEL (reference sequence). CDR3 in amino acids: CASSQGGSGAYNEQFF. The CDR3 region has the DNA TGTGCCAGCAGCCAAGGGGGTAGCGGGGCCTACAATGAGCAGTTCTTC.

This clonotype has a handful of counts. CDR3 sequence: CASSRGWPYITDTQYF. CDR3 DNA: TGTGCCAGCAGCCGAGGGTGGCCGTACATCACAGATACGCAGTATTTT. The chain carries TRBV7-8 and TRBJ2-3; D is perhaps TRBD2 (5 bases). This CDR3 region has 16 residues. V shed 5 bases and J shed 2 bases, with 17 bases lying between them. Germline V gene sequence: CDR1 SGHVS, CDR2 FQNEAQ.

This clonotype has more than one count but fewer than ten. The gene calls are TRBV5-6 and TRBJ1-6; 8 bases are a match to TRBD1. Germline V lookup: CDR1 SGHDT, CDR2 YYEEEE. Trimming cost V 0 bases and J 10 bases; bases outside gene matches: 3. The CDR3 consists of 14 residues. Written as DNA, the CDR3 is TGTGCCAGCAGCTTGGGGACAGGGACCTCACCCCTCCACTTT. It specifies CASSLGTGTSPLHF.

The CDR3 coding sequence is TGTGCCAGCTCACCCTGGGACGGTAACTATGGCTACACCTTC. Its protein is CASSPWDGNYGYTF. V usage is TRBV18 and J usage is TRBJ1-2; the D gene is possibly TRBD1 (5 bases). V lost 3 bases and J lost 1, with 9 bases in between. CDR1 and CDR2 from the germline V gene are KGHSH and LQKENI. The CDR3 has 14 residues.

In its sample, this clonotype was seen a few times. V is TRBV24-1 and J is TRBJ1-5; D may be TRBD1 (6 bases). The germline V gene encodes CDR1 KGHDR and CDR2 SFDVKD. Trimming cost V 2 bases and J 0 bases, with 13 bases left between them. The CDR3 covers 17 residues. The CDR3 loop reads CATSDSGHFTSNQPQHF. The CDR3 nucleotides are TGTGCCACCAGTGATTCGGGACATTTCACTAGCAATCAGCCCCAGCATTTT.

This clonotype was observed a few times. This rearrangement joins TRBV5-1 to TRBJ2-1, with D perhaps matching TRBD2 (6 bases). The germline V and J ends were trimmed by 6 bases and 12 bases, with 16 bases remaining between them. The CDR3 sequence is 12 residues long. Germline CDR1 reads SGHRS; CDR2 reads YFSETQ. The DNA of the CDR3 is TGCGCCAGCACTCTGAATAACGGGGGGCAGTTCTTC. Translating gives CASTLNNGGQFF. The complete variable domain, with remaining parts taken from reference TRBV5-1 and TRBJ2-1, reads KAGVTQTPRYLIKTRGQQVTLSCSPISGHRSVSWYQQTPGQGLQFLFEYFSETQRNKGNFPGRFSGRQFSNSRSEMNVSTLELGDSALYLCASTLNNGGQFFGPGTRLTVL.

The chain combines TRBV5-1 with TRBJ2-3; D might be TRBD1 (5 bases). V lost 0 bases, J lost 3 bases, and 14 bases lay in between. The CDR3 extends over 16 amino acids. CDR1 and CDR2 (germline): SGHRS, YFSETQ. CDR3 loop: CASSLAGQGTTDTQYF. In nucleotides, the CDR3 is TGCGCCAGCAGCTTGGCCGGGCAGGGTACGACAGATACGCAGTATTTT.

V gene TRBV5-1 combines with J gene TRBJ1-4, with a possible D match to TRBD1 (5 bases). Between the trimmed V and J ends, which lost 3 bases and 0 bases, there was a span of 9 bases. Germline CDR1 is SGHRS and CDR2 is YFSETQ. There are 15 residues in the CDR3. This chain's CDR3 is CASSSSGTTNEKLFF. The DNA of the CDR3 is TGCGCCAGCAGCTCGTCAGGGACAACTAATGAAAAACTGTTTTTT.

The chain joins TRBV5-1 to TRBJ1-1, with D uncertain. Germline CDR1 reads SGHRS; CDR2 reads YFSETQ. The CDR3 is 14 amino acids. Trimming took 3 bases from V and 3 from J, leaving 12 bases between them. CDR3 nucleotides: TGCGCCAGCAGCTCCGTAGGTGCGGACACTGAAGCTTTCTTT. Encoded protein: CASSSVGADTEAFF.

This clonotype was detected only a few times. The chain has TRBV20-1 and TRBJ2-2; TRBD1 agrees at 7 bases. The CDR3 spans 13 residues. The germline gives CDR1 DFQATT, CDR2 SNEGSKA (reference sequence). V lost 3 bases to trimming and J lost 6 bases; unmatched junction nucleotides: 4. CDR3 bases: TGCAGTGCTAGGAGGCAGGGGGCCGGGGAGCTGTTTTTT. Its translation: CSARRQGAGELFF.

V is TRBV5-1 and J is TRBJ2-2, with 7 bases aligning to TRBD2. Germline values: CDR1 SGHRS, CDR2 YFSETQ. The J segment lost 1 base and the V segment lost 3 bases, leaving 6 bases of the junction unmatched. The CDR3 runs 16 residues. The CDR3 sequence: CASSWRGGGNTGELFF. CDR3 coding DNA: TGCGCCAGCAGCTGGAGAGGCGGGGGGAACACCGGGGAGCTGTTTTTT.

This clonotype has a handful of counts. The chain uses TRBV7-9 and TRBJ2-1; TRBD1 might be the D (5 bases). The germline V gene encodes CDR1 SEHNR and CDR2 FQNEAQ (reference sequence). V dropped 1 base and J dropped 3 bases, with 10 bases sitting between them. This CDR3 contains 15 residues. The CDR3 DNA follows: TGTGCCAGCAGCTTAGGGGCAGGGAACTACAATGAGCAGTTCTTC. Encoded protein: CASSLGAGNYNEQFF.

This sequence joins TRBV11-2 and TRBJ1-1; D is possibly TRBD1 (5 bases). Germline assignment: CDR1 SGHAT and CDR2 FQNNGV. The V end was cut by 5 bases, the J end by 6 bases, with 10 bases between. There are 12 residues in the CDR3. The CDR3 bases are TGTGCCAGCAGCCCCGGGACCGCTGAAGCTTTCTTT. This codes for CASSPGTAEAFF.

The chain is built from TRBV7-9 and TRBJ2-5; D is ambiguous. The V gene lost 5 bases and the J gene lost 4 bases, with 14 bases spanning the gap. Per germline, CDR1 SEHNR and CDR2 FQNEAQ (reference sequence). This CDR3 region has 14 residues. DNA of the CDR3: TGTGCCAGCAGCGAACCCCACTATGTAGAGACCCAGTACTTC. This encodes CASSEPHYVETQYF.

This clonotype was counted a few times. This chain links TRBV7-3 with TRBJ2-1, with 9 positions matching TRBD1. Per germline, CDR1 SGHTA and CDR2 FQGTGA. The CDR3 covers 17 residues. The V and J ends lost 0 bases and 2 bases, in that order; junction bases with no gene match: 5. CDR3 residues: CASSLTGTGLTYNEQFF. The CDR3 DNA is TGTGCCAGCAGCTTAACAGGGACAGGGCTCACCTACAATGAGCAGTTCTTC.

The rearrangement joins TRBV6-4 to TRBJ1-5, with D hard to call. Germline V lookup: CDR1 MRHNA, CDR2 SNTAGT. V was shortened by 6 bases and J by 0 bases, with 12 bases between the two germline ends. The CDR3 contains 15 residues. CDR3 amino acids: CASRTEKGSNQPQHF. For the CDR3, the DNA is TGTGCCAGCAGGACGGAAAAGGGTAGCAATCAGCCCCAGCATTTT.

The CDR3 region has the DNA TGTGCCAGCAGTTCCCGGACAGGGGGCAGGGAGACCCAGTACTTC. Its protein is CASSSRTGGRETQYF. V and J are TRBV28 and TRBJ2-5; 11 bases line up with TRBD1. Germline CDR1 and CDR2: MDHEN and SYDVKM. V shed 4 bases, J shed 5 bases, and the junction held 6 bases outside the gene matches. The CDR3 is made up of 15 amino acids.

This clonotype came up a few times. CDR3 bases: TGCGCCAGCAGCTTACAGGGGGCGGGGAACACTGAAGCTTTCTTT. Its protein product is CASSLQGAGNTEAFF. V and J are TRBV5-1 and TRBJ1-1, with 9 bases matching TRBD1. Trimming removed 2 bases from V and 1 base from J; junction bases left unmatched: 3. Germline lookup yields CDR1 SGHRS and CDR2 YFSETQ. The length of the CDR3 is 15 residues.